The text below deals with one T cell receptor (beta chain). Its matching antigen is unknown. This entry belongs to a study of OX40 agonist ivuxolimab in advanced cancers. Overall study: Prior anti-PD-1, anti-PD-L1 or anti-CTLA-4 therapy did not bar entry, and about 40% had some. Study-level findings and limits: Clonal expansion was seen in CD4+ and CD8+ blood T cells by week 6 at 0.1 to 3.0 mg/kg.

This CDR3 is built from 14 residues. Trimming stripped 11 bases from V and 4 bases from J, with 18 bases between. Germline-derived CDR1 and CDR2 are MNHEY and SVGAGI. Assay: immunoSEQ multiplex PCR; the TCRdb copy retains only in-frame clones and omits some. The data hold around 56,000 clones, with roughly four fifths observed a single time. The TCR comes from an adult with an advanced solid tumor such as melanoma, head and neck, liver or kidney cancer. The source material was CD4+ or CD8+ T cells sorted from blood, sampled in a trial of the OX40 agonist ivuxolimab. J is TRBJ2-1 and V is TRBV6-5; D gene unclear. For the CDR3, the DNA is TGTGCCGCCAGTTTTTCGAAACTATACAATGAGCAGTTCTTC. The encoded protein is CAASFSKLYNEQFF.